This TCR beta chain is drawn from a study of blood T cell repertoires in COVID-19. Across the whole study: The origin of the acute and convalescent COVID-19 samples was the United States, Italy and Spain. T cells, B-cell-depleted T cells, or PBMCs supplied cDNA or gDNA.

Source study methods: Estimation of nucleated cell counts relied on the amplification of reference gene primers. Profiling relied on immunoSEQ multiplex PCR, and the TCRdb table lists in-frame clones only, not all of them. V, J and clone size are those of that table, while D and trimming were read from the DNA. The sample lists roughly 280,000 clones, approximately 85% occurring once. The CDR3 contains 15 residues. Germline CDR1 reads LNHDA; CDR2 reads SQIVND (reference sequence). Trimming pared 7 bases from V and 0 bases from J, leaving 12 bases between. Specimen: peripheral blood. The V gene is TRBV19, the J gene TRBJ1-4; TRBD1 might be the D (5 bases). This receptor was taken from a woman aged 65 to 85 with acute or convalescent COVID-19. For the CDR3, the DNA is TGTGCCAGTACCTTGGGGCAGACAACTAATGAAAAACTGTTTTTT. Translating it yields CASTLGQTTNEKLFF.